Below, one T cell receptor (beta chain) is given with its context. Its antigen remains unidentified. A J-beta primer mix and a sample-barcoded 5' primer were used in a second PCR of roughly 6 to 11 cycles. TCRdb recomputed calls from the 5' RACE reads with MiXCR, one row per CDR3 protein. The sample contains about a million distinct CDR3 sequences, 40% to 60% of which appear only once. These data originate in a study of blood T cells in healthy people across ages. Study observations and caveats: Diversity figures based on one million T cells were deemed too low. Because sorting was not performed, PBMCs prevented conclusive naive versus antigen-experienced comparison.

Peripheral blood samples of 9 to 10 milliliters were drawn from each donor. The trim removed 3 bases at V and 6 bases at J, leaving 7 bases unmatched. Per germline, CDR1 KGHSH and CDR2 LQKENI. The CDR3 is 14 amino acids. The TCR sequence derives from a man aged 30-40 years in good health. Sequencing was carried out using blood. The gene calls are TRBV18 and TRBJ1-2; 7 nucleotides line up with TRBD1. CDR3 bases: TGTGCCAGCTCACCCACAGGGGTAAAGGATGGCTACACCTTC. Its translation is CASSPTGVKDGYTF.